The 25 T cell receptor beta chains below come from one sample, sequenced in a study of OX40 agonist ivuxolimab in advanced cancers. TCRdb's copy holds only in-frame clones and misses some; the assay was immunoSEQ multiplex PCR. Here the sample spans about 68,000 clones, about 91% being singletons. The sample consisted of CD4+ or CD8+ T cells sorted from blood, taken in a trial of the OX40 agonist ivuxolimab. These receptors were taken from an adult with an advanced solid tumor such as melanoma, head and neck, liver or kidney cancer.

The chain couples TRBV6-5 to TRBJ1-1; D is possibly TRBD1 (5 bases). With 6 bases removed from V and 7 bases from J, the gap between germline ends came to 15 bases. Germline lookup yields CDR1 MNHEY and CDR2 SVGAGI. The CDR3 totals 13 residues. The CDR3 spells CASSVTGKSEAFF. Here the CDR3 DNA reads TGTGCCAGCAGCGTCACAGGAAAGAGTGAAGCTTTCTTT.

The sample holds one count of this clone. The chain couples TRBV10-3 to TRBJ2-1; the match to TRBD1 covers 9 bases. Germline loops: CDR1 ENHRY, CDR2 SYGVKD. With V trimmed by 4 bases and J by 10 bases, 20 bases remained unmatched. The CDR3 length is 18 residues. As DNA, the CDR3 is TGTGCCATCAGTGCTGGGACAGGGCGACTGCCCTCCTTGCGAGAGCAGTTCTTC. As protein: CAISAGTGRLPSLREQFF.

The chain recombines TRBV12-5 with TRBJ2-3, with TRBD2 matching 7 bases. With 4 bases clipped from V and 0 bases from J, the junction kept 1 base outside the gene matches. From germline, CDR1 is LGHNT and CDR2 FRNRAP. The CDR3 spans 14 residues. DNA for the CDR3: TGTGCTAGTGGTTCGGGAGGTAGCACAGATACGCAGTATTTT. Amino acids: CASGSGGSTDTQYF.

The chain combines TRBV6-1 with TRBJ2-5; D call uncertain. The J call is in doubt because the DNA end fits TRBJ2-7 better. Germline CDR1 MNHNS, CDR2 SASEGT. The CDR3 has 13 amino acids. The CDR3 loop reads CASSTGLGYEQYF. CDR3 DNA: TGTGCCAGCAGTACCGGGTTGGGCTACGAGCAGTACTTC.

The chain has TRBV7-9 and TRBJ1-4, with 9 bases fitting TRBD1. This CDR3 has 15 residues. V trimming: 1 base; J trimming: 6 bases; junction bases outside the gene matches: 3. Germline V gene lookup returns CDR1 SEHNR and CDR2 FQNEAQ (reference sequence). Here the CDR3 DNA reads TGTGCCAGCAGCTTAGAGGGACAGGGCCATGAAAAACTGTTTTTT. This gives the protein CASSLEGQGHEKLFF.

The sample holds a few counts of this clone. This chain uses TRBV2 with TRBJ2-1; the match to TRBD1 covers 7 bases. This CDR3 has 15 residues. With V trimmed by 5 bases and J by 7 bases, 11 bases remained unmatched. Germline CDR1 and CDR2: SNHLY and FYNNEI. DNA of the CDR3: TGTGCCAGCAGTACCCGACAGGGTTTATCTAATGAGCAGTTCTTC. Its translation is CASSTRQGLSNEQFF.

The chain couples TRBV7-2 to TRBJ2-1; D remains ambiguous. The CDR3 consists of 16 residues. From germline, CDR1 is SGHTA and CDR2 FQGNSA. V was pared by 0 bases and J by 1 base, with 10 bases between. The CDR3 sequence: CASSLAVRTSYNEQFF. The CDR3 DNA reads TGTGCCAGCAGCTTAGCGGTCAGAACTTCCTACAATGAGCAGTTCTTC.

This chain links TRBV30 with TRBJ1-6, with a weak D call TRBD1 (6 bases). CDR3 size: 15 residues. The V end lost 4 bases, the J end lost 10 bases, and 20 bases lay between the germline ends. Germline V CDR1 and CDR2: GTSNPN, SVGIG (reference sequence). CDR3 DNA: TGTGCCTGGACAGGGGCTCCTACACTCGAATCACCCCTCCACTTT. The encoded protein is CAWTGAPTLESPLHF.

The CDR3 sequence: CASSDSHKNTEAFF. The CDR3 DNA reads TGTGCCAGCAGTGACTCCCACAAGAACACTGAAGCTTTCTTT. V gene TRBV6-4 combines with J gene TRBJ1-1, with unresolved D. V was shortened by 0 bases and J by 1 base, with 6 bases between the two germline ends. CDR3 length equals 14 residues. The germline gives CDR1 MRHNA, CDR2 SNTAGT.

For the CDR3, the DNA is TGTGCCAGCGGGACTAGCGGGTCCTACGAGCAGTACTTC. It specifies CASGTSGSYEQYF. The J gene is TRBJ2-7, the V gene TRBV6-5; 12 bases align to TRBD2. J lost 1 base, V lost 8 bases, and 0 bases had no gene match. The CDR3 covers 13 residues. Per the germline V gene, CDR1 is MNHEY and CDR2 is SVGAGI.

This clone was detected once. The chain uses TRBV9 and TRBJ1-2; D might be TRBD1 (5 bases). The CDR3 runs to 13 residues. V lost 4 bases and J lost 8, with 15 bases in between. The V gene's germline CDR1 is SGDLS and CDR2 YYNGEE. The CDR3 here is CASSPRGGGGYTF. CDR3 DNA: TGTGCCAGCAGCCCGCGCGGGGGAGGAGGCTACACCTTC.

This clone appeared a few times. The V call is TRBV28, the J call TRBJ1-2; 11 bases fit TRBD1. The CDR3 has 16 amino acids. Trimming cost V 5 bases and J 4 bases; bases outside gene matches: 9. CDR1 MDHEN and CDR2 SYDVKM come from the germline V gene. CDR3 amino acids: CASSATRTGGSYGYTF. CDR3 bases: TGTGCCAGCAGTGCAACCCGGACAGGGGGCAGCTATGGCTACACCTTC.

The chain has TRBV7-3 and TRBJ1-2; D perhaps matches TRBD1 (6 bases). V lost 5 bases to trimming and J lost 7 bases, with 14 bases between them. Per germline, CDR1 SGHTA and CDR2 FQGTGA. The CDR3 sequence is 13 residues long. CDR3 in amino acids: CASSVNRDSGYTF. The CDR3 bases are TGTGCCAGCAGCGTGAACAGGGACTCTGGCTACACCTTC.

CDR3 protein: CASSEFRTSGPNEQFF. DNA for the CDR3: TGTGCCAGCAGTGAATTTCGGACTAGCGGGCCAAATGAGCAGTTCTTC. This chain joins TRBV25-1 and TRBJ2-1, with TRBD2 identical over 11 bases. The V and J ends lost 1 base and 7 bases, in that order; junction bases with no gene match: 6. The CDR3 covers 16 residues. The V gene's germline CDR1 is MGHDK and CDR2 SYGVNS. The variable domain in full, with the rest retrieved from reference TRBV25-1 and TRBJ2-1, is EADIYQTPRYLVIGTGKKITLECSQTMGHDKMYWYQQDPGMELHLIHYSYGVNSTEKGDLSSESTVSRIRTEHFPLTLESARPSHTSQYLCASSEFRTSGPNEQFFGPGTRLTVL.

V and J are TRBV5-8 and TRBJ1-5, with 11 bases identical to TRBD1. The CDR3 length is 16 residues. Germline CDR1 SGHTS, CDR2 YDEGEE. V lost 6 bases and J lost 11; bases outside the gene matches: 16. The CDR3, as DNA: TGTGCCAGCAATCCACGGACAGGGGGCCCTCGTGGGGCCCAGCATTTT. Amino acids: CASNPRTGGPRGAQHF.

The CDR3 is CASSYKRGRETQYF. DNA for the CDR3: TGTGCCAGCAGTTACAAAAGGGGGCGGGAGACCCAGTACTTC. The chain carries TRBV6-5 and TRBJ2-5, with 7 bases fitting TRBD1. Looked up from germline, CDR1 is MNHEY and CDR2 is SVGAGI. This CDR3 has 14 residues. V gave up 2 bases and J gave up 5 bases; unmatched junction bases: 5.

The J gene is TRBJ2-5, the V gene TRBV9; D is perhaps TRBD2 (6 bases). The CDR3 loop spans 15 amino acids. V lost 4 bases, J lost 4 bases, and 17 bases lay in between. Looked up from germline, CDR1 is SGDLS and CDR2 is YYNGEE. The CDR3 nucleotides are TGTGCCAGCAGCTCAGTGGCGGGACCAGGAGAGACCCAGTACTTC. Its translation: CASSSVAGPGETQYF.

The rearrangement joins TRBV19 to TRBJ1-2, with D maybe TRBD1 (5 bases). CDR1 and CDR2 from the germline V gene are LNHDA and SQIVND (reference sequence). Trimming took 3 bases from V and 8 from J, leaving 13 bases between them. This CDR3 has 13 amino acids. The CDR3 region is CASSIPGHGGYTF. CDR3 in DNA: TGTGCCAGTAGTATCCCGGGGCATGGCGGCTACACCTTC.

The gene calls are TRBV7-9 and TRBJ1-1; 7 bases match TRBD1. Trimming cost V 5 bases and J 4 bases; bases outside gene matches: 13. The CDR3 consists of 16 residues. The germline gives CDR1 SEHNR, CDR2 FQNEAQ (reference sequence). The CDR3: CASSPVTGNRGTEAFF. CDR3 in DNA: TGTGCCAGCAGCCCCGTGACAGGGAATAGGGGCACTGAAGCTTTCTTT.

The chain joins TRBV7-3 to TRBJ2-7; possibly TRBD1 for D (5 bases). This CDR3 has 15 amino acids. Germline V gene lookup returns CDR1 SGHTA and CDR2 FQGTGA. V shed 1 base and J shed 0 bases, with 10 bases lying between them. This chain's CDR3 is CASSLNGASSYEQYF. The CDR3 bases are TGTGCCAGCAGCTTAAATGGGGCCAGCTCCTACGAGCAGTACTTC.

V and J are TRBV27 and TRBJ2-1; tentatively, D is TRBD2 (5 bases). Trimming shortened V by 6 bases and J by 6 bases, and 18 bases separated the two germline ends. Germline CDR1 reads MNHEY; CDR2 reads SMNVEV (reference sequence). This CDR3 contains 15 residues. For the CDR3, the DNA is TGTGCCAGCAGCCCCCCGTTGCGGGCGAGCAATGAGCAGTTCTTC. It is translated as CASSPPLRASNEQFF.

The chain employs TRBV4-1 and TRBJ2-1; D is uncertain. Germline V lookup: CDR1 MGHRA, CDR2 YSYEKL. The length of the CDR3 is 14 residues. Deletions cut 2 bases from V and 6 bases from J, with 11 bases between. The CDR3 is CASSQPRVGNEQFF. DNA of the CDR3: TGCGCCAGCAGCCAACCCCGGGTCGGCAATGAGCAGTTCTTC.

This rearrangement joins TRBV7-3 to TRBJ2-1; 11 positions agree with TRBD1. Per germline, CDR1 SGHTA and CDR2 FQGTGA. This CDR3 spans 15 amino acids. J lost 4 bases, V lost 3 bases, and 2 bases had no gene match. For the CDR3, the DNA is TGTGCCAGCAGCTTGGGACAGGGGGATTACAATGAGCAGTTCTTC. Amino acids: CASSLGQGDYNEQFF.

The gene calls are TRBV9 and TRBJ1-3; perhaps TRBD1 as D (6 bases). Trimming removed 3 bases from V and 0 bases from J, with 13 bases in between. The length of the CDR3 is 16 residues. Germline CDR1 and CDR2: SGDLS and YYNGEE. CDR3 sequence (DNA): TGTGCCAGCAGCGCTACTACAGGGAGCTCTGGAAACACCATATATTTT. Its translation is CASSATTGSSGNTIYF.

J is TRBJ1-1 and V is TRBV27, with 8 bases matching TRBD1. The germline CDR1 and CDR2 sequences are MNHEY and SMNVEV (reference sequence). The CDR3 is 14 amino acids. The J segment lost 7 bases and the V segment lost 5 bases, leaving 9 bases of the junction unmatched. The CDR3 loop is CASSPMVGTGEAFF. The CDR3 region has the DNA TGTGCCAGCAGTCCTATGGTTGGGACAGGTGAAGCTTTCTTT.